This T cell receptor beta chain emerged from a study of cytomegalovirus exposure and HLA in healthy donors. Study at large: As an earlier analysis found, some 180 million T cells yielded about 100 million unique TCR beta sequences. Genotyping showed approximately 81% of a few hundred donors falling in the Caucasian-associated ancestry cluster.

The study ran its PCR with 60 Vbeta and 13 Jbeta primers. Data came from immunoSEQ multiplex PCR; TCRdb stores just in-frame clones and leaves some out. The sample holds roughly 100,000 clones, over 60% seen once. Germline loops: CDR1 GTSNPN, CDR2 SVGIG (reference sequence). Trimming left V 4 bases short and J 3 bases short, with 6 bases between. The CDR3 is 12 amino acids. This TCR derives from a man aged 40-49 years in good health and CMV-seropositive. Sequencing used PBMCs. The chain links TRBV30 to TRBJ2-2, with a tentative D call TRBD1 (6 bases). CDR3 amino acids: CAWTGDTGELFF. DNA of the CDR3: TGTGCCTGGACAGGGGACACCGGGGAGCTGTTTTTT.